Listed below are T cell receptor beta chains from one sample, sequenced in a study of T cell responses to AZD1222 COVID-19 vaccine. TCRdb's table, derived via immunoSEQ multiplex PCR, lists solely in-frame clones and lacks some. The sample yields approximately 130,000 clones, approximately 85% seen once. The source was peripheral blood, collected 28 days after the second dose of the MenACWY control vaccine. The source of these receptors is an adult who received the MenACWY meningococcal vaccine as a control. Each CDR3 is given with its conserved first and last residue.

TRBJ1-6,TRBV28,CASSSLGQRNSPLHF
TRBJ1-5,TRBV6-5,CASSYAYQPQHF
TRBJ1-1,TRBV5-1,CASSRGQGYPEAFF
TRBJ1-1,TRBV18,CASTDRANTEAFF
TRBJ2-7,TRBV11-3,CASSFGGRSYEQYF
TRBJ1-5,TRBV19,CASSLDRNNQPQHF
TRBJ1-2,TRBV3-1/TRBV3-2,CASSQLGTDRGYTF
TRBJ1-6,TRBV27,CASSLSPGGSKQSPLHF
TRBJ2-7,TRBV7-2,CASSLGPPASGVHEQYF
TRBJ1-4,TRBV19,CASSLAGPGTVEKLFF
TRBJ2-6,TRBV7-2,CASSLSGSGGPSGANVLTF
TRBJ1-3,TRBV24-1,CATSAGQGVGNTIYF
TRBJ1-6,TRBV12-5,CASGLPTRREGNSPLHF
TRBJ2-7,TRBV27,CASSSYYEQYF
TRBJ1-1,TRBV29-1,CSVDRGGTEAFF